The 23 T cell receptor beta chains in this list originate from one sample, sequenced in a study of technical replicates of blood from a few donors. Measured with immunoSEQ multiplex PCR; TCRdb has only the in-frame clones, and not every one. The sample shows about 61,000 clones, almost 97% of them seen only once. Specimen: T cells isolated from PBMCs. The origin of the receptors is a human donor in good health.

The genes are TRBV29-1 and TRBJ1-1, with D perhaps matching TRBD1 (6 bases). Looked up from germline, CDR1 is SQVTM and CDR2 is ANQGSEA. The ends were cut back, 7 bases at V and 2 bases at J, with 17 bases in the middle. This CDR3 region has 14 residues. The CDR3 region has the DNA TGCAGCGGTAAAAGACAGGACGGTAACACTGAAGCTTTCTTT. Translated: CSGKRQDGNTEAFF. The complete variable domain, with remaining parts taken from reference TRBV29-1 and TRBJ1-1, reads SAVISQKPSRDICQRGTSLTIQCQVDSQVTMMFWYRQQPGQSLTLIATANQGSEATYESGFVIDKFPISRPNLTFSTLTVSNMSPEDSSIYLCSGKRQDGNTEAFFGQGTRLTVV.

V is TRBV5-1 and J is TRBJ2-7; 8 bases map to TRBD1. Germline V lookup: CDR1 SGHRS, CDR2 YFSETQ. The CDR3 length is 16 residues. The trim removed 4 bases at V and 6 bases at J, leaving 15 bases unmatched. This CDR3 is CASSARQGSPRGEQYF. CDR3 DNA sequence: TGCGCCAGCAGCGCTCGACAGGGGAGTCCGAGAGGCGAGCAGTACTTC.

The J gene is TRBJ1-2, the V gene TRBV5-1; 8 bases are a match to TRBD1. CDR1 is SGHRS, CDR2 YFSETQ, per germline. This CDR3 contains 15 residues. The ends lost 3 bases at V and 7 bases at J; junction bases unmatched: 11. CDR3 coding DNA: TGCGCCAGCAGCTCCGGGACAGGCGGGAGCGGTGGCTACACCTTC. Its translation is CASSSGTGGSGGYTF.

The chain recombines TRBV27 with TRBJ2-1, with TRBD1 matching 9 bases. Germline assignment: CDR1 MNHEY and CDR2 SMNVEV (reference sequence). Trimming at V came to 5 bases and at J to 9 bases, leaving 8 bases not matched to a gene. This CDR3 contains 14 residues. CDR3: CASSGGTGWIEQFF. The CDR3 bases are TGTGCCAGCAGTGGGGGGACAGGGTGGATTGAGCAGTTCTTC.

This chain uses TRBV6-1 with TRBJ2-1; 7 bases align to TRBD1. J gave up 1 base and V 3 bases, and 6 bases lay outside the gene matches. The CDR3 consists of 16 residues. Per germline, CDR1 MNHNS and CDR2 SASEGT. This CDR3 reads CASSDLWGQSYNEQFF. Written as DNA, the CDR3 is TGTGCCAGCAGTGATCTTTGGGGACAGTCCTACAATGAGCAGTTCTTC.

The genes are TRBV7-9 and TRBJ1-6, with TRBD1 matching over 7 bases. CDR3 length: 14 residues. V shed 6 bases, J shed 6 bases, and the junction held 5 bases outside the gene matches. In germline, CDR1 is SEHNR, CDR2 FQNEAQ (reference sequence). The CDR3: CASRAGQSNSPLHF. The CDR3 DNA sequence: TGTGCCAGCAGGGCGGGACAGAGTAATTCACCCCTCCACTTT.

The chain employs TRBV5-1 and TRBJ1-1, with TRBD1 identical over 8 bases. This CDR3 is built from 14 residues. Germline values: CDR1 SGHRS, CDR2 YFSETQ. The trim removed 4 bases at V and 11 bases at J, leaving 13 bases unmatched. CDR3 region: CASSPVGQGAMAFF. For the CDR3, the DNA is TGCGCCAGCAGCCCCGTCGGGCAGGGGGCTATGGCTTTCTTT.

The J gene is TRBJ1-5, the V gene TRBV4-1; D uncertain. Trimming cost V 0 bases and J 6 bases, with 9 bases left between them. CDR3 length: 14 amino acids. Germline CDR1 reads MGHRA; CDR2 reads YSYEKL. Here the CDR3 DNA reads TGCGCCAGCAGCCAAGATGGGAGGGTTCAGCCCCAGCATTTT. Amino acids: CASSQDGRVQPQHF.

This chain uses TRBV6-5 with TRBJ1-2; D not resolved. This CDR3 contains 13 residues. The ends were cut back, 0 bases at V and 1 base at J, with 3 bases in the middle. The germline V gene has CDR1 MNHEY and CDR2 SVGAGI. The CDR3 here is CASSYSYNYGYTF. In DNA form, the CDR3 reads TGTGCCAGCAGTTACTCGTATAACTATGGCTACACCTTC.

The CDR3 region is CTSSQEDTGELFF. The DNA of the CDR3 is TGCACCAGCAGCCAGGAGGACACCGGGGAGCTGTTTTTT. The V and J genes are TRBV1 and TRBJ2-2; the DNA was not compared with TRBD2, the D call given in the table. TRBV1 is a pseudogene. CDR3 length equals 13 residues.

This CDR3 is CASSLGGTSGIETDTQYF. The CDR3 DNA reads TGTGCCAGCAGTTTGGGAGGGACTAGCGGGATCGAAACAGATACGCAGTATTTT. The genes are TRBV28 and TRBJ2-3, with 13 bases fitting TRBD2. The germline CDR1 and CDR2 sequences are MDHEN and SYDVKM. The CDR3 contains 18 residues. Trimming cost V 3 bases and J 3 bases; bases outside gene matches: 9.

The chain combines TRBV6-5 with TRBJ2-1; 10 bases are a match to TRBD2. The CDR3 extends over 13 amino acids. Germline V CDR1 and CDR2: MNHEY, SVGAGI. V dropped 7 bases and J dropped 4; count of bases not matched to a gene: 1. CDR3 in amino acids: CASTSGGYNEQFF. CDR3 bases: TGTGCCAGCACTAGCGGGGGTTACAATGAGCAGTTCTTC.

The CDR3 DNA reads as TGTGCCAGCAGCTACAGGGTGGTGGACGAGCAGTACTTC. This encodes CASSYRVVDEQYF. V usage is TRBV9 and J usage is TRBJ2-7; perhaps TRBD1 as D (6 bases). Germline values: CDR1 SGDLS, CDR2 YYNGEE. The CDR3 loop spans 13 amino acids. V was trimmed by 4 bases and J by 5 bases, leaving 13 bases between them.

This chain connects TRBV5-4 to TRBJ1-1; D ambiguous. Trimming pared 7 bases from V and 0 bases from J, leaving 19 bases between. Germline V gene lookup returns CDR1 SGHNT and CDR2 YYREEE (reference sequence). The CDR3 runs 16 residues. The chain's CDR3 is CASSPGPRTVNTEAFF. The CDR3 nucleotides read TGTGCCAGCTCGCCCGGTCCGAGAACCGTGAACACTGAAGCTTTCTTT. Together with reference TRBV5-4 and TRBJ1-1, the CDR3 gives the full variable domain: ETGVTQSPTHLIKTRGQQVTLRCSSQSGHNTVSWYQQALGQGPQFIFQYYREEENGRGNFPPRFSGLQFPNYSSELNVNALELDDSALYLCASSPGPRTVNTEAFFGQGTRLTVV.

V and J are TRBV7-6 and TRBJ2-7, with 8 bases fitting TRBD2. The CDR3 has 15 amino acids. CDR1 SGHVS and CDR2 FNYEAQ come from the germline V gene. The V gene end was trimmed by 4 bases and the J gene end by 3 bases; junction bases not matched to a gene: 8. The CDR3 DNA reads as TGTGCCAGCAGCTCACATTCGGGACTAGGCTACGAGCAGTACTTC. Protein sequence: CASSSHSGLGYEQYF.

This chain links TRBV2 with TRBJ1-2; the D is unclear. CDR3 length: 12 amino acids. V lost 6 bases and J 2 bases, leaving 7 bases between the germline ends. Germline lookup yields CDR1 SNHLY and CDR2 FYNNEI. The CDR3 DNA sequence: TGTGCCAGCAGGGCCTTAAACTATGGCTACACCTTC. This gives the protein CASRALNYGYTF.

The chain joins TRBV1 to TRBJ2-7; no DNA check was done on the table's D call, TRBD2. TRBV1 has pseudogene status. This CDR3 is 11 amino acids long. DNA of the CDR3: TGCACCAGCAGCCTCGGGACTTCTCAGTACTTC. This sequence encodes CTSSLGTSQYF.

The genes are TRBV27 and TRBJ2-5; TRBD2 matches 14 bases. Trimming removed 9 bases from V and 1 base from J; junction bases left unmatched: 1. The CDR3 runs to 14 residues. CDR1 is MNHEY and CDR2 is SMNVEV in the germline V gene (reference sequence). In DNA form, the CDR3 reads TGTGCCAGTGGACTAGCGGGGGGCCAAGAGACCCAGTACTTC. Encoded protein: CASGLAGGQETQYF.

This chain uses TRBV5-1 with TRBJ1-1; weak D call: TRBD1 (5 bases). CDR1 SGHRS and CDR2 YFSETQ come from the germline V gene. This CDR3 has 16 residues. Trimming cost V 3 bases and J 0 bases, with 15 bases left between them. The CDR3 is CASSWDADRMNTEAFF. The CDR3 bases are TGCGCCAGCAGCTGGGATGCTGACAGAATGAACACTGAAGCTTTCTTT.

Written as DNA, the CDR3 is TGCGCCAGCAGCGCTAACCTGAGGGGGGGACCTCTGAACACCGGGGAGCTGTTTTTT. Amino acid sequence: CASSANLRGGPLNTGELFF. The gene calls are TRBV5-1 and TRBJ2-2, with D perhaps TRBD2 (7 bases). The germline V gene encodes CDR1 SGHRS and CDR2 YFSETQ. Trimming left V 4 bases short and J 1 base short, with 23 bases between. This CDR3 is 19 amino acids long.

The genes are TRBV9 and TRBJ1-1, with TRBD1 matching over 8 bases. This CDR3 is built from 14 residues. V gave up 4 bases and J gave up 2 bases; unmatched junction bases: 4. Per the germline V gene, CDR1 is SGDLS and CDR2 is YYNGEE. The CDR3 sequence: CASSPQGGNTEAFF. The DNA for the CDR3 is TGTGCCAGCAGCCCACAGGGGGGAAACACTGAAGCTTTCTTT.

The chain couples TRBV28 to TRBJ2-3; TRBD1 might be the D (6 bases). V lost 5 bases, J lost 5 bases, and 14 bases lay in between. This CDR3 comprises 14 residues. Germline V gene lookup returns CDR1 MDHEN and CDR2 SYDVKM. The CDR3 here is CASSLPLTGDTQYF. In DNA form, the CDR3 reads TGTGCCAGCAGTCTCCCGCTGACAGGAGATACGCAGTATTTT.

This chain links TRBV5-1 with TRBJ2-3; 13 nucleotides align to TRBD2. Unmatched junction bases numbered 6, after V lost 0 bases and J lost 5 bases. The V gene's germline CDR1 is SGHRS and CDR2 YFSETQ. This CDR3 comprises 17 residues. Written as DNA, the CDR3 is TGCGCCAGCAGCTTGGAGGATGGACTAGCGGGAGAAGATACGCAGTATTTT. Translated: CASSLEDGLAGEDTQYF.